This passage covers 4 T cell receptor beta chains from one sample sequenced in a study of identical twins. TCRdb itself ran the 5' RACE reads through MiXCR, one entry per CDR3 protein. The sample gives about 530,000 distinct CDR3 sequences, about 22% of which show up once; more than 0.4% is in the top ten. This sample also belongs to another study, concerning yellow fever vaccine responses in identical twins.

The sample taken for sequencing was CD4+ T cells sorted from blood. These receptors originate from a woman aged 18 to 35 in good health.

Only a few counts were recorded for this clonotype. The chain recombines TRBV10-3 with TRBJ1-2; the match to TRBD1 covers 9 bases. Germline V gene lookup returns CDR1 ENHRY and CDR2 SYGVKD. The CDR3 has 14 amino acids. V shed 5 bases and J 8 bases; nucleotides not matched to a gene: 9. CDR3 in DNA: TGTGCCATCAGTACCCGGGACAGGGACGGGGGCTACACCTTC. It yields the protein CAISTRDRDGGYTF.

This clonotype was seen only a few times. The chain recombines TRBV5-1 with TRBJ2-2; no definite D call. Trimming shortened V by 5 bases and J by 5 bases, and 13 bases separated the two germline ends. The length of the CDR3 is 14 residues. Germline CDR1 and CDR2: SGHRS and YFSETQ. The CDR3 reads CASSTRTETGELFF. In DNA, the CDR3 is TGCGCCAGCAGTACCCGGACGGAGACCGGGGAGCTGTTTTTT.

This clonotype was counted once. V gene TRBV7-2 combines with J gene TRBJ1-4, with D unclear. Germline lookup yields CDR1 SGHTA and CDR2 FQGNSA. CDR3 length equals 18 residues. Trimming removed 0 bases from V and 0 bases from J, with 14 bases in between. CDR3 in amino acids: CASSLAAAYGATNEKLFF. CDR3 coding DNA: TGTGCCAGCAGCTTAGCGGCCGCTTATGGGGCAACTAATGAAAAACTGTTTTTT.

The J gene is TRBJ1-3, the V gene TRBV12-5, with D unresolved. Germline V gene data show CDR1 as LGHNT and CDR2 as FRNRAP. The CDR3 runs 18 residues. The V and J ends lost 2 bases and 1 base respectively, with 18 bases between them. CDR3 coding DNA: TGTGCTAGTGGTTTGCCCCCCGGAGTAGGTTTTTCTGGAAACACCATATATTTT. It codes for CASGLPPGVGFSGNTIYF.